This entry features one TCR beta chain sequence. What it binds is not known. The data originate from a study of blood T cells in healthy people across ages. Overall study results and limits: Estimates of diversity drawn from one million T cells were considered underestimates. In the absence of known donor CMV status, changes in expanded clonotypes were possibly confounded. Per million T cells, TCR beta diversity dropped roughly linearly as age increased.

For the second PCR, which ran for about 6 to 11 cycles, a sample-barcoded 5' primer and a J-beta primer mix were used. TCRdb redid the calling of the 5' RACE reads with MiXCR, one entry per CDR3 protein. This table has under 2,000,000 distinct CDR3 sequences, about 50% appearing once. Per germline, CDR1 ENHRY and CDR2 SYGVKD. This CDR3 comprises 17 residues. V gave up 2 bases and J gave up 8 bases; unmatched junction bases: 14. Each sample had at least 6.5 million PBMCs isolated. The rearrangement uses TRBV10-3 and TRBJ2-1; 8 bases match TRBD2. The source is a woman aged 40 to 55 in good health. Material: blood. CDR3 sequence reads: CAISELERGPRYDEQFF. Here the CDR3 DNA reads TGTGCCATCAGTGAGCTGGAGCGGGGGCCACGATACGATGAGCAGTTCTTC.